The 24 T cell receptor beta chains below come from one sample, sequenced in a study of T cells after yellow fever vaccination. TCRdb independently ran MiXCR on the 5' RACE reads; one entry per CDR3 protein. The sample has around 300,000 distinct CDR3 sequences, over 3.5% seen once. The sequencing used PBMCs, collected 5 days after the yellow fever booster vaccination. The origin of the receptors is a man younger than 35 who received the YFV17D yellow fever vaccine.

This clonotype was detected ten times or more. V and J are TRBV7-3 and TRBJ2-1; D might be TRBD2 (7 bases). V lost 8 bases, J lost 2 bases, and 13 bases lay in between. Looked up from germline, CDR1 is SGHTA and CDR2 is FQGTGA. The CDR3 is 14 residues long. CDR3 coding DNA: TGTGCCAGCGGCCCGGGGGGCACCTACAATGAGCAGTTCTTC. Its translation: CASGPGGTYNEQFF.

Concerning this clonotype itself: A much larger clone lies one base from this, so it may be a read error. V and J are TRBV6-2 or TRBV6-3 and TRBJ1-1, with D unclear. Per germline, CDR1 MNHEY and CDR2 SVGEGT. V lost 1 base, J lost 1 base, and 4 bases lay in between. CDR3 length: 13 residues. The CDR3 is CASSYWGNTEAFF. In DNA, the CDR3 is TGTGCCAGCAGTTACTGGGGGAACACTGAAGCTTTCTTT.

This clonotype was found many times. This chain joins TRBV19 and TRBJ2-1; no reliable D call. Trimming took 7 bases from V and 4 from J, leaving 17 bases between them. The CDR3 contains 15 residues. CDR1 and CDR2 (germline): LNHDA, SQIVND (reference sequence). CDR3 DNA: TGTGCCAGTACCCCAGCGCAACCGGCGTACAATGAGCAGTTCTTC. This encodes CASTPAQPAYNEQFF.

The chain links TRBV6-1 to TRBJ1-4; D uncertain. V dropped 0 bases and J dropped 8 bases, with 7 bases sitting between them. The CDR3 sequence is 13 residues long. Germline V lookup: CDR1 MNHNS, CDR2 SASEGT. This chain's CDR3 is CASSEAPKEKLFF. DNA for the CDR3: TGTGCCAGCAGTGAAGCACCCAAGGAAAAACTGTTTTTT.

This rearrangement joins TRBV6-5 to TRBJ1-2; the D gene is possibly TRBD1 (6 bases). CDR3 length: 15 residues. Germline CDR1 reads MNHEY; CDR2 reads SVGAGI. The V and J ends lost 8 bases and 7 bases respectively, with 23 bases between them. CDR3 nucleotide sequence: TGTGCCAGCGGCCCCCGCGGGAGGGGGGTGCGTGGCTACACCTTC. It yields the protein CASGPRGRGVRGYTF.

The gene calls are TRBV5-5 and TRBJ2-5, with unresolved D. V was shortened by 2 bases and J by 2 bases, with 13 bases between the two germline ends. The CDR3 sequence is 15 residues long. CDR1 is SGHKS and CDR2 is YYEKEE in the germline V gene (reference sequence). As DNA, the CDR3 is TGTGCCAGCAGCTTCTCAGGCCTAGAACAAGAGACCCAGTACTTC. Its translation: CASSFSGLEQETQYF.

The chain links TRBV6-5 to TRBJ1-1; TRBD1 matches at 9 bases. Trimming took 7 bases from V and 3 from J; bases not matched to a gene: 12. CDR3 length: 16 amino acids. The germline V gene has CDR1 MNHEY and CDR2 SVGAGI. In DNA form, the CDR3 reads TGTGCCAGCAAGACAGGGGGTCTTGTAGAGGACACTGAAGCTTTCTTT. This translates into CASKTGGLVEDTEAFF.

This clonotype occurred a few times. The V and J genes are TRBV6-6 and TRBJ2-1, with D tentatively TRBD1 (6 bases). The V gene's germline CDR1 is MNHNY and CDR2 SVGAGI (reference sequence). The CDR3 totals 14 residues. Trimming stripped 7 bases from V and 3 bases from J, with 13 bases between. The CDR3 nucleotides read TGTGCCAGCACACCAGGGGAGCACTACAATGAGCAGTTCTTC. Translating gives CASTPGEHYNEQFF.

The table lists this clonotype with a few counts. The chain is built from TRBV5-1 and TRBJ2-3, with unresolved D. Germline V gene lookup returns CDR1 SGHRS and CDR2 YFSETQ. The CDR3 is made up of 15 amino acids. V was cut by 5 bases and J by 5 bases, with 18 bases left in between. DNA of the CDR3: TGCGCCAGCAGATCCTGGGCTCCTGGGGTAGATACGCAGTATTTT. Amino acid sequence: CASRSWAPGVDTQYF.

This rearrangement joins TRBV10-3 to TRBJ1-6; D is ambiguous. Trimming removed 8 bases from V and 13 bases from J, with 21 bases in between. The CDR3 loop spans 14 amino acids. Germline V gives CDR1 ENHRY, CDR2 SYGVKD. The chain's CDR3 is CAIGPQPAVLPLHF. The CDR3 DNA sequence: TGTGCCATCGGTCCCCAGCCCGCTGTTCTGCCCCTCCACTTT.

The sample holds a few counts of this clonotype. V usage is TRBV27 and J usage is TRBJ1-2; 7 bases map to TRBD1. In germline, CDR1 is MNHEY, CDR2 SMNVEV (reference sequence). CDR3 length equals 13 residues. With 7 bases clipped from V and 7 bases from J, the junction kept 9 bases outside the gene matches. This CDR3 reads CASTRGRGGGYTF. CDR3 nucleotides: TGTGCCAGCACCCGGGGCAGGGGGGGTGGCTACACCTTC.

This clonotype showed up many times. This chain links TRBV20-1 with TRBJ2-7; maybe TRBD1 (5 bases). The CDR3 length is 14 residues. The ends were cut back, 0 bases at V and 3 bases at J, with 12 bases in the middle. The V gene's germline CDR1 is DFQATT and CDR2 SNEGSKA (reference sequence). CDR3 nucleotides: TGCAGTGCTAGAGATCAGGGCGGTTTCTACGAGCAGTACGTC. Translating gives CSARDQGGFYEQYV.

This clonotype was counted between two and nine times. The genes are TRBV29-1 and TRBJ1-2; D uncertain. V lost 3 bases to trimming and J lost 5 bases, with 13 bases between them. The CDR3 consists of 13 residues. Germline CDR1 reads SQVTM; CDR2 reads ANQGSEA. The CDR3 reads CSVEVWTAYGYTF. The CDR3 DNA reads TGCAGCGTTGAGGTATGGACGGCTTATGGCTACACCTTC.

This clonotype was seen ten or more times. The V call is TRBV12-3 or TRBV12-4, the J call TRBJ1-1, with 10 bases matching TRBD1. The CDR3 totals 20 residues. With 3 bases clipped from V and 0 bases from J, the junction kept 16 bases outside the gene matches. Written as DNA, the CDR3 is TGTGCCAGCAGTTTTCTTAGGGGCGGGACAGGGGATCTCGTGAACACTGAAGCTTTCTTT. The encoded protein is CASSFLRGGTGDLVNTEAFF.

This clonotype was found a few times. The chain carries TRBV5-1 and TRBJ2-5; 7 bases line up with TRBD1. CDR1 is SGHRS and CDR2 is YFSETQ in the germline V gene. The CDR3 extends over 15 amino acids. Trimming took 2 bases from V and 0 from J; bases not matched to a gene: 4. Written as DNA, the CDR3 is TGCGCCAGCAGCTTTCAGGGGGTGTACCAAGAGACCCAGTACTTC. Protein product: CASSFQGVYQETQYF.

The chain carries TRBV19 and TRBJ1-1; D is perhaps TRBD1 (5 bases). Trimming stripped 5 bases from V and 4 bases from J, with 11 bases between. CDR1 LNHDA and CDR2 SQIVND come from the germline V gene (reference sequence). The CDR3 runs 13 residues. The CDR3 region is CASSRQMITEAFF. CDR3 in DNA: TGTGCCAGTAGTCGACAGATGATCACTGAAGCTTTCTTT.

The sample holds a few counts of this clonotype. The chain employs TRBV28 and TRBJ1-2; weak D call: TRBD1 (6 bases). In germline, CDR1 is MDHEN, CDR2 SYDVKM. Trimming took 7 bases from V and 8 from J, leaving 14 bases between them. This CDR3 has 12 residues. The CDR3 DNA sequence: TGTGCCAGCACTCCTAGGGACAAGGGCTACACCTTC. Translation gives CASTPRDKGYTF.

V and J are TRBV11-2 and TRBJ2-5, with a weak D call TRBD1 (5 bases). The CDR3 runs 14 residues. V lost 5 bases, J lost 4 bases, and 14 bases lay in between. CDR1 SGHAT and CDR2 FQNNGV come from the germline V gene. The CDR3 loop is CASSRTSIGETQYF. As DNA, the CDR3 is TGTGCCAGCAGCCGGACATCAATCGGAGAGACCCAGTACTTC.

This clonotype was seen only a few times. The chain is built from TRBV6-1 and TRBJ1-3, with D unresolved. There are 16 residues in the CDR3. Germline values: CDR1 MNHNS, CDR2 SASEGT. The V end lost 4 bases, the J end lost 0 bases, and 13 bases lay between the germline ends. The CDR3 DNA is TGTGCCAGCAGTGTAGGAAGGCTGAGCTCTGGAAACACCATATATTTT. Amino acids: CASSVGRLSSGNTIYF.

This clonotype was seen a handful of times. The V call is TRBV4-1, the J call TRBJ1-2; 8 bases are a match to TRBD1. V dropped 0 bases and J dropped 6; count of bases not matched to a gene: 9. Germline values: CDR1 MGHRA, CDR2 YSYEKL. CDR3 length: 16 residues. CDR3 loop: CASSQDRRTGYDGYTF. In DNA, the CDR3 is TGCGCCAGCAGCCAAGATAGGCGGACAGGGTACGATGGCTACACCTTC.

This clonotype was picked up a small number of times. The rearrangement joins TRBV4-1 to TRBJ1-5; 8 bases are shared with TRBD1. Germline trimming cut 3 bases from V and 9 bases from J; bases unmatched to any gene: 7. Germline V gene lookup returns CDR1 MGHRA and CDR2 YSYEKL. The CDR3 has 14 amino acids. The CDR3 region is CASSQGQEIAPQHF. The DNA of the CDR3 is TGCGCCAGCAGCCAGGGACAGGAGATAGCGCCCCAGCATTTT.

This clonotype showed up just a few times. This chain connects TRBV5-4 to TRBJ2-5; D tentatively fits TRBD1 or TRBD2 (6 bases each). The CDR3 is 14 amino acids. The germline gives CDR1 SGHNT, CDR2 YYREEE (reference sequence). Trimming cost V 2 bases and J 5 bases, with 13 bases left between them. CDR3 region: CASSFWGAGETQYF. CDR3 nucleotide sequence: TGTGCCAGCAGCTTTTGGGGGGCGGGCGAGACCCAGTACTTC.

This clonotype was picked up a small number of times. J is TRBJ1-2 and V is TRBV20-1; D is undetermined. Trimming cost V 3 bases and J 8 bases, with 10 bases left between them. Germline CDR1 and CDR2: DFQATT and SNEGSKA (reference sequence). The CDR3 spans 11 residues. The CDR3 region is CSASRGEGYTF. The CDR3, as DNA: TGCAGTGCTAGTCGCGGTGAGGGCTACACCTTC.

The chain has TRBV6-2 or TRBV6-3 and TRBJ1-1, with TRBD1 identical over 7 bases. The CDR3 is made up of 14 amino acids. Germline trimming cut 7 bases from V and 0 bases from J; bases unmatched to any gene: 5. The germline V gene has CDR1 MNHEY and CDR2 SVGEGT. CDR3 residues: CASTQGLVNTEAFF. In DNA, the CDR3 is TGTGCCAGCACACAGGGGCTCGTGAACACTGAAGCTTTCTTT.